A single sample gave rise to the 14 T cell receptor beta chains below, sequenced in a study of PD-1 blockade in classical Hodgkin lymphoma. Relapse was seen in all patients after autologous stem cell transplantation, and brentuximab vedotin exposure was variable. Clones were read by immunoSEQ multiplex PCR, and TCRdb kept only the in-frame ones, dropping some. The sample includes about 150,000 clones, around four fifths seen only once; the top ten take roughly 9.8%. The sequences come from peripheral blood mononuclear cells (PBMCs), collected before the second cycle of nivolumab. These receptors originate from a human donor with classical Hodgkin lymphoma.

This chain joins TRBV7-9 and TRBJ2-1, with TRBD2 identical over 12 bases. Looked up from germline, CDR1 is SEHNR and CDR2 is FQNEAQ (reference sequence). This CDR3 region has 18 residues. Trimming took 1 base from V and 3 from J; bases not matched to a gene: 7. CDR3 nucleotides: TGTGCCAGCAGCTTAGGGCTAGCGGGAGGGCAAAACTACAATGAGCAGTTCTTC. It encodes CASSLGLAGGQNYNEQFF.

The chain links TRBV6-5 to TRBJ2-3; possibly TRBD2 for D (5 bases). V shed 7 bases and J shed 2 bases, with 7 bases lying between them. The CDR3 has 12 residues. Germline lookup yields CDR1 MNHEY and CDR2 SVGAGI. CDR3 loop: CASTGNTDTQYF. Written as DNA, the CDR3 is TGTGCCAGCACGGGGAACACAGATACGCAGTATTTT.

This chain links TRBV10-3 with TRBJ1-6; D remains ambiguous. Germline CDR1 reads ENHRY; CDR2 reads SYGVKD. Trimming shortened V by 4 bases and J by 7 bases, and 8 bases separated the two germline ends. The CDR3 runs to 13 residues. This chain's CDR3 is CAISGQLNSPLHF. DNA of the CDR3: TGTGCCATCAGTGGACAATTAAATTCACCCCTCCACTTT.

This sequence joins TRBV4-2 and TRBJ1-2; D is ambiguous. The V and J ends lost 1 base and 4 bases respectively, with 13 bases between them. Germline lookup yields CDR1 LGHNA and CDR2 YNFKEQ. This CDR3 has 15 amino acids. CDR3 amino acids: CASSQAPGALYGYTF. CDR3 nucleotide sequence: TGTGCCAGCAGCCAAGCCCCCGGTGCGCTCTATGGCTACACCTTC.

CDR3 sequence: CASSVLGRAQETQYF. CDR3 DNA sequence: TGTGCCAGCAGCGTCCTCGGGAGAGCCCAAGAGACCCAGTACTTC. The chain recombines TRBV9 with TRBJ2-5; tentatively, D is TRBD2 (6 bases). The V gene lost 2 bases and the J gene lost 1 base, with 12 bases spanning the gap. The CDR3 totals 15 residues. The germline V gene has CDR1 SGDLS and CDR2 YYNGEE.

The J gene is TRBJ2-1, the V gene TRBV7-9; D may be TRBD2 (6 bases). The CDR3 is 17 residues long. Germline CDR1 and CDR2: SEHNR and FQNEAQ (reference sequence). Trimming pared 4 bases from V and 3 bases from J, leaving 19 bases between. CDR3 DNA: TGTGCCAGCAGCTCGATGCCTAGCGAGTCTCGCTACAATGAGCAGTTCTTC. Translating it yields CASSSMPSESRYNEQFF.

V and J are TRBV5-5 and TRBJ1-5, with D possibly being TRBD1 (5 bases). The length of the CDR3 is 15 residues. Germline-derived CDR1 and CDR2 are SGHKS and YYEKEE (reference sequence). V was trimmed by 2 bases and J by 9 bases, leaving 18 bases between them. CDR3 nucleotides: TGTGCCAGCAGCTTCGGTTCAGGGCCCTTGAGGCCCCAGCATTTT. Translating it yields CASSFGSGPLRPQHF.

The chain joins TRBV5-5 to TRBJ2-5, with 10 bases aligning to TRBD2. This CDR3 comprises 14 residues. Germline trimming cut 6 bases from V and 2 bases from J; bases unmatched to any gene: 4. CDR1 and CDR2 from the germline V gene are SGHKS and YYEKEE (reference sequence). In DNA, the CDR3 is TGTGCCAGCAACAAAGCGGGGGGGCAAGAGACCCAGTACTTC. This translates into CASNKAGGQETQYF. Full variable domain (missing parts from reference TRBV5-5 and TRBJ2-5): DAGVTQSPTHLIKTRGQQVTLRCSPISGHKSVSWYQQVLGQGPQFIFQYYEKEERGRGNFPDRFSARQFPNYSSELNVNALLLGDSALYLCASNKAGGQETQYFGPGTRLLVL.

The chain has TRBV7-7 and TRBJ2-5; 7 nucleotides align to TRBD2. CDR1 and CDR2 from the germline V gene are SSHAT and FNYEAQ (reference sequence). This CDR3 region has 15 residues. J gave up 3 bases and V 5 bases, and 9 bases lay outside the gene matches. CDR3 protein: CASSPGGGSEETQYF. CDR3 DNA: TGTGCCAGCAGCCCCGGCGGGGGTAGCGAAGAGACCCAGTACTTC. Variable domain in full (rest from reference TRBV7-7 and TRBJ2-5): GAGVSQSPRYKVTKRGQDVTLRCDPISSHATLYWYQQALGQGPEFLTYFNYEAQPDKSGLPSDRFSAERPEGSISTLTIQRTEQRDSAMYRCASSPGGGSEETQYFGPGTRLLVL.

The CDR3 coding sequence is TGTGCCAGCAGTGCCTTCTATCAGGGGTACAATGAGCAGTTCTTC. Protein: CASSAFYQGYNEQFF. The rearrangement links TRBV6-1 to TRBJ2-1; D is perhaps TRBD1 (6 bases). Deletions cut 4 bases from V and 4 bases from J, with 14 bases between. The CDR3 is 15 amino acids. Germline lookup yields CDR1 MNHNS and CDR2 SASEGT.

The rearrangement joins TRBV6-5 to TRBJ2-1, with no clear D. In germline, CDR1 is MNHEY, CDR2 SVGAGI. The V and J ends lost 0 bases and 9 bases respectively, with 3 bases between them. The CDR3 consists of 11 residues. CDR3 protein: CASSYSSEQFF. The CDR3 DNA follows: TGTGCCAGCAGTTACTCGAGTGAGCAGTTCTTC.

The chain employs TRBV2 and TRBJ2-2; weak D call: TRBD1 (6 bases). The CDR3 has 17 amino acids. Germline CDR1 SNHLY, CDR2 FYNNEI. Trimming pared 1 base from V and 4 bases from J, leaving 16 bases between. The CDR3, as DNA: TGTGCCAGCAGTGAAGAGGGTCCAGGGGCCCCCACCGGGGAGCTGTTTTTT. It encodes CASSEEGPGAPTGELFF.

The CDR3 loop reads CASSLEGAGTYEQYF. The CDR3, as DNA: TGTGCCAGCAGCTTGGAGGGTGCAGGGACCTACGAGCAGTACTTC. The chain uses TRBV5-5 and TRBJ2-7; D is perhaps TRBD1 (5 bases). Germline V gives CDR1 SGHKS, CDR2 YYEKEE (reference sequence). The ends were cut back, 0 bases at V and 2 bases at J, with 12 bases in the middle. The CDR3 spans 15 residues.

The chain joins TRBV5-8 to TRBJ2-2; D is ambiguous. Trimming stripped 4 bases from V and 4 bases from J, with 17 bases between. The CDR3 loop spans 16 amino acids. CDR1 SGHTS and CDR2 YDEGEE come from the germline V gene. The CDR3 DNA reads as TGTGCCAGCAGCAGACCCTACAACGCCCGCACCGGGGAGCTGTTTTTT. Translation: CASSRPYNARTGELFF. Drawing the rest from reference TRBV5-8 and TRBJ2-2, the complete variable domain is EAGVTQSPTHLIKTRGQQATLRCSPISGHTSVYWYQQALGLGLQFLLWYDEGEERNRGNFPPRFSGRQFPNYSSELNVNALELEDSALYLCASSRPYNARTGELFFGEGSRLTVL.